The rows below give T cell receptor beta chains drawn from one sample of a study of T cell clonotyping in hematopoietic cell transplantation. The repertoire was sequenced with immunoSEQ multiplex PCR; TCRdb's copy has only in-frame clones and lacks some. The table shows 26,000 or so clones, with 90% to 97% occurring only once. Source material: peripheral blood mononuclear cells. Source of these receptors: a man aged 50-59 years in good health. Some clones in this sample may be carry-over from other donors' samples. Both conserved end residues are part of each CDR3. The D gene is left open where the match is weak. Not all rows give a size; the values are once, few, many and, for expanded clones, a class.

clone_size	cdr3_length	v_call	d_call	j_call	cdr3_aa	cdr3_nt
.	12	TRBV30	.	TRBJ2-3	CAWRGRTDTQYF	TGTGCCTGGAGGGGCCGGACAGATACGCAGTATTTT
.	14	TRBV9	TRBD1	TRBJ2-5	CASSDDRGRETQYF	TGTGCCAGCAGCGACGACAGGGGGCGGGAGACCCAGTACTTC
.	11	TRBV7-9	.	TRBJ1-2	CASSLVEGYTF	TGTGCCAGCAGCTTAGTGGAGGGCTACACCTTC
.	16	TRBV27	.	TRBJ1-5	CASSLFAGNGNQPQHF	TGTGCCAGCAGTTTATTTGCAGGGAATGGCAATCAGCCCCAGCATTTT
.	17	TRBV10-1	TRBD1	TRBJ2-2	CASADSRTGGEAGELFF	TGCGCCAGTGCGGACTCGAGGACAGGGGGCGAAGCCGGGGAGCTGTTTTTT
.	15	TRBV5-4	.	TRBJ1-1	CASSRKSTGSTEAFF	TGTGCCAGCAGCCGTAAATCCACAGGGAGCACTGAAGCTTTCTTT
once	14	TRBV30	TRBD1	TRBJ1-2	CAWSTGGRNYGYTF	TGTGCCTGGAGTACAGGGGGGAGAAACTATGGCTACACCTTC
.	13	TRBV6-4	.	TRBJ1-1	CASSAYGNTEAFF	TGTGCCAGCAGTGCCTACGGGAACACTGAAGCTTTCTTT
.	15	TRBV7-2	.	TRBJ2-3	CASSPRVRSTDTQYF	TGTGCCAGCAGCCCCCGGGTCCGAAGCACAGATACGCAGTATTTT
.	15	TRBV5-4	.	TRBJ2-2	CASSRIGTTPGELFF	TGTGCCAGCAGCCGAATTGGGACGACCCCCGGGGAGCTGTTTTTT
once	15	TRBV13	.	TRBJ1-5	CASSLGALTNQPQHF	TGTGCCAGCAGCTTAGGCGCTCTCACCAATCAGCCCCAGCATTTT
.	13	TRBV10-1	.	TRBJ2-3	CASSYTATDTQYF	TGCGCCAGCAGTTACACAGCCACAGATACGCAGTATTTT
.	15	TRBV19	TRBD1	TRBJ2-7	CASSIPGQEYYEQYF	TGTGCCAGTAGTATCCCGGGACAGGAGTATTACGAGCAGTACTTC
.	11	TRBV2	.	TRBJ2-7	CASSEYQTAYF	TGTGCCAGCAGTGAATACCAAACGGCGTACTTC
.	12	TRBV6-5	.	TRBJ1-1	CASSNSYTEAFF	TGTGCCAGCAGCAACAGTTACACTGAAGCTTTCTTT
.	14	TRBV5-8	.	TRBJ2-7	CASRPRGGVYEQYF	TGTGCCAGCAGGCCGAGGGGGGGGGTATACGAGCAGTACTTC
.	15	TRBV19	TRBD1	TRBJ1-4	CASSRGTAMFEKLFF	TGTGCCAGTAGCCGCGGGACAGCTATGTTTGAAAAACTGTTTTTT
.	16	TRBV2	TRBD1	TRBJ1-6	CASRLTRGQGGSPLHF	TGTGCCAGCAGACTTACCCGGGGACAGGGAGGTTCACCCCTCCACTTT
.	15	TRBV2	.	TRBJ1-6	CASSGWGDDNSPLHF	TGTGCCAGCAGTGGATGGGGAGACGATAATTCACCCCTCCACTTT
.	16	TRBV6-5	TRBD1	TRBJ1-3	CASSYSGQGAGNTIYF	TGTGCCAGCAGTTACTCGGGACAGGGGGCTGGAAACACCATATATTTT
.	16	TRBV7-2	TRBD1	TRBJ2-7	CASSLAMSGQGYEQYF	TGTGCCAGCAGCTTAGCTATGAGCGGACAGGGCTACGAGCAGTACTTC
.	14	TRBV5-4	.	TRBJ2-3	CASSPTGGSDTQYF	TGTGCCAGCAGCCCTACCGGCGGATCAGATACGCAGTATTTT
.	14	TRBV4-1	.	TRBJ1-6	CASSQSSRLSPLHF	TGCGCCAGCAGCCAAAGTTCCAGACTTTCACCCCTCCACTTT
few	14	TRBV6-4	.	TRBJ1-6	CASSRDGDNSPLHF	TGTGCCAGCAGCCGGGACGGCGATAATTCACCCCTCCACTTT
.	14	TRBV19	.	TRBJ1-1	CASSQGGGNTEAFF	TGTGCCAGTAGTCAGGGAGGGGGGAACACTGAAGCTTTCTTT
.	12	TRBV15	.	TRBJ2-7	CATSRVGNEQYF	TGTGCCACCAGCAGAGTAGGGAACGAGCAGTACTTC
.	17	TRBV5-1	TRBD1	TRBJ1-3	CASSLGTGSYSGNTIYF	TGCGCCAGCAGCCTCGGGACAGGGTCTTACTCTGGAAACACCATATATTTT
.	15	TRBV7-3	TRBD1	TRBJ1-2	CASSPGQGANYGYTF	TGTGCCAGCAGCCCGGGACAGGGGGCTAACTATGGCTACACCTTC
once	16	TRBV7-2	.	TRBJ1-4	CASSLISVPHREKLFF	TGTGCCAGCAGCTTAATTAGCGTGCCGCATAGGGAAAAACTGTTTTTT